This T cell receptor (beta chain) stems from a study of siplizumab effects on memory and regulatory T cells (dated by TCRdb to the late 2010s). About the investigation overall: The study examined how the anti-CD2 antibody siplizumab affects alloreactive T-cell subsets in allogeneic mixed lymphocyte reactions built from human PBMCs. General findings and caveats noted by the study authors: The cumulative frequency of alloreactive sequences that could be traced back to unstimulated CD4+ memory T cells was significantly reduced by siplizumab. Greater diversity appeared to be present in unstimulated naive T cells than in memory T cells, and a substantial contribution to the alloresponse seemed to be made by naive cells. About 80-97% of proliferating CD4+ or CD8+ clones could not be given a naive or memory phenotype. Whether proliferating Tregs from siplizumab cultures were suppressive was not functionally confirmed. Among mappable alloreactive CD4+ clones, the Treg-derived fraction averaged approximately 69% with siplizumab versus 25% to 30% in control reactions. Because sequences below about 10^-5 frequency were poorly captured, only a minor fraction of alloreactive clones could be mapped to unstimulated subsets.

Libraries came from the immunoSEQ multiplex PCR assay. The deep sequencing platform assayed around 10^5 TCR templates per sample. Genomic DNA extracted from sorted T cells was used for TCRbeta CDR3 sequencing. The authors' analysis ran thus. The R programming language was used for clonal analysis of TCRbeta CDR3 data. Unstimulated samples were compared with post-reaction CFSE-low samples to define alloreactive CD4+ and CD8+ clones. Regulatory or non-regulatory origin of alloreactive CD4+ clones was assigned by matching sequences to the sorted unstimulated Treg and non-Treg repertoires. TCRdb carries this immuneACCESS record with in-frame sequences only. Its versions omit some clonotypes, under half of them owing to an unresolved V gene in the studies checked, with the rest unexplained. Clonal size and the V and J genes are those of that table, whereas D and trimming came from the DNA. The sample yields fewer than 65,000 clones; over 85% were counted once. In total, the top ten clones hold over 15% of the sample.

This clone was observed once. No antigen is known for it. Within one base of it there is no much larger clone, and no base qualities were kept. Sorted unstimulated T cells and proliferating T cells recovered from mixed lymphocyte reactions underwent TCRbeta CDR3 sequencing. Fresh whole blood from approximately ten HLA-typed healthy donors was used to isolate PBMCs. CDR1 is given as LNHNV and CDR2 as YYDKDF, both from the germline V gene (reference sequence). Trimming takes 3 bases from V and 1 base from J, and the germline ends sit 15 bases apart. Counted from cysteine to phenylalanine, this CDR3 has 17 amino acids. The CDR3 DNA has 51 bases and is translated from base 1.

Sequencing was done on a sample of CD8+ T cells sorted from blood. The rearranged segments are TRBV15 and TRBJ2-2, with the D segment identity uncertain. The receptor comes from a human donor in good health. The sequenced DNA: TGTGCCACCAGCAGCTTGGTCCGGTTCCTGAACACCGGGGAGCTGTTTTTT. This gives the protein CATSSLVRFLNTGELFF.